This passage covers 27 T cell receptor beta chains from one sample sequenced in a study of cytomegalovirus exposure and HLA in healthy donors. The study ran its PCR with 60 Vbeta and 13 Jbeta primers. Clones were read by immunoSEQ multiplex PCR, and TCRdb kept only the in-frame ones, dropping some. The table shows approximately 110,000 clones, with approximately 79% occurring only once. Input material: PBMCs. These receptors were taken from a woman aged 40 to 50 in good health and CMV-seronegative.

This chain connects TRBV10-1 to TRBJ2-3, with 13 bases lining up with TRBD2. This CDR3 region has 15 residues. V lost 2 bases to trimming and J lost 4 bases; unmatched junction nucleotides: 0. Germline CDR1 and CDR2: WNHNN and SYGVQD (reference sequence). The CDR3 nucleotides are TGCGCCAGCAGTGAGACTAGCGGGGGGGCAGATACGCAGTATTTT. Protein: CASSETSGGADTQYF.

This chain uses TRBV30 with TRBJ2-2, with D uncertain. The ends were cut back, 3 bases at V and 9 bases at J, with 20 bases in the middle. Germline CDR1 is GTSNPN and CDR2 is SVGIG (reference sequence). The CDR3 has 15 amino acids. The chain's CDR3 is CAWSKAPQTGRELFF. In DNA, the CDR3 is TGTGCCTGGAGCAAGGCCCCTCAGACGGGTCGGGAGCTGTTTTTT.

The chain couples TRBV5-1 to TRBJ2-1; 8 bases are a match to TRBD1. V dropped 3 bases and J dropped 6; count of bases not matched to a gene: 8. The CDR3 runs to 15 residues. The V gene's germline CDR1 is SGHRS and CDR2 YFSETQ. CDR3 sequence: CASSSGPGGPNEQFF. The CDR3, as DNA: TGCGCCAGCAGCTCGGGACCAGGGGGCCCCAATGAGCAGTTCTTC.

The V call is TRBV29-1, the J call TRBJ2-5; 7 positions match TRBD2. Germline V lookup: CDR1 SQVTM, CDR2 ANQGSEA. The CDR3 is 12 amino acids. The junction had 6 bases not matched to a gene; V was cut back by 6 bases and J by 5 bases. The CDR3 nucleotides are TGCAGCGTCTTCGCGGGAGCGGAGACCCAGTACTTC. This translates into CSVFAGAETQYF.

The chain is built from TRBV19 and TRBJ2-1; 13 bases are shared with TRBD2. This CDR3 contains 16 residues. In germline, CDR1 is LNHDA, CDR2 SQIVND (reference sequence). The V segment lost 8 bases and the J segment 4 bases; nucleotides outside the gene matches: 8. The CDR3 loop reads CASARGGLAGYNEQFF. CDR3 nucleotides: TGTGCCAGTGCGCGGGGGGGACTAGCGGGGTACAATGAGCAGTTCTTC.

The chain links TRBV7-2 to TRBJ2-3; D is perhaps TRBD2 (7 bases). V shed 1 base and J shed 5 bases, with 19 bases lying between them. Germline-derived CDR1 and CDR2 are SGHTA and FQGNSA. CDR3 length: 17 amino acids. CDR3 sequence: CASSLGGGGGGQDTQYF. CDR3 nucleotides: TGTGCCAGCAGCTTAGGCGGGGGTGGCGGGGGACAAGATACGCAGTATTTT. The variable domain in full, completed from reference TRBV7-2 and TRBJ2-3, reads GAGVSQSPSNKVTEKGKDVELRCDPISGHTALYWYRQSLGQGLEFLIYFQGNSAPDKSGLPSDRFSAERTGGSVSTLTIQRTQQEDSAVYLCASSLGGGGGGQDTQYFGPGTRLTVL.

This clone was counted only a few times. V and J are TRBV28 and TRBJ2-1; TRBD2 matches 7 bases. The germline gives CDR1 MDHEN, CDR2 SYDVKM. Trimming cost V 4 bases and J 8 bases; bases outside gene matches: 17. The CDR3 spans 17 residues. The DNA of the CDR3 is TGTGCCAGCAGTTCCGGACCTCTAGCGGCGGATAGGCATGAGCAGTTCTTC. Protein product: CASSSGPLAADRHEQFF. Together with reference TRBV28 and TRBJ2-1, the CDR3 gives the full variable domain: DVKVTQSSRYLVKRTGEKVFLECVQDMDHENMFWYRQDPGLGLRLIYFSYDVKMKEKGDIPEGYSVSREKKERFSLILESASTNQTSMYLCASSSGPLAADRHEQFFGPGTRLTVL.

The CDR3 DNA reads as TGTGCCAGCAGCCGCGGGGCGGCCGAGCAGTTCTTC. The encoded protein is CASSRGAAEQFF. This chain joins TRBV7-9 and TRBJ2-1, with D maybe TRBD2 (6 bases). The CDR3 runs to 12 residues. Trimming pared 5 bases from V and 10 bases from J, leaving 12 bases between. Germline-derived CDR1 and CDR2 are SEHNR and FQNEAQ (reference sequence).

The rearrangement links TRBV28 to TRBJ2-1; D perhaps matches TRBD1 (6 bases). The CDR3 loop spans 15 amino acids. Trimming took 7 bases from V and 6 from J, leaving 19 bases between them. Germline V gene lookup returns CDR1 MDHEN and CDR2 SYDVKM. CDR3 sequence reads: CASIPAWGPGNEQFF. DNA of the CDR3: TGTGCCAGCATCCCAGCGTGGGGGCCAGGCAATGAGCAGTTCTTC. Variable domain in full (rest from reference TRBV28 and TRBJ2-1): DVKVTQSSRYLVKRTGEKVFLECVQDMDHENMFWYRQDPGLGLRLIYFSYDVKMKEKGDIPEGYSVSREKKERFSLILESASTNQTSMYLCASIPAWGPGNEQFFGPGTRLTVL.

This clone has only one observation. J is TRBJ2-2 and V is TRBV5-5, with TRBD2 as a possible D gene (6 bases). Germline CDR1 and CDR2: SGHKS and YYEKEE (reference sequence). The CDR3 has 17 residues. V dropped 0 bases and J dropped 5 bases, with 17 bases sitting between them. DNA of the CDR3: TGTGCCAGCAGCTTGGTTGGGGGGACGCTGGGAACCGGGGAGCTGTTTTTT. This translates into CASSLVGGTLGTGELFF.

This clone was counted only a few times. The chain links TRBV2 to TRBJ2-7; 10 bases fit TRBD2. After removal of 6 bases from V and 0 bases from J, the junction contained 8 bases not matched to a gene. This CDR3 is 16 amino acids long. Germline CDR1 and CDR2: SNHLY and FYNNEI. Here the CDR3 reads CASRRTSGLSSYEQYF. The CDR3 bases are TGTGCCAGCAGAAGGACTAGCGGCCTCAGCTCCTACGAGCAGTACTTC.

The chain has TRBV28 and TRBJ1-6, with TRBD1 matching 9 bases. V gave up 4 bases and J gave up 17 bases; unmatched junction bases: 3. This CDR3 has 11 residues. Germline V CDR1 and CDR2: MDHEN, SYDVKM. Written as DNA, the CDR3 is TGTGCCAGCAGTTCCCGGGACAGGGTCCACTTT. As protein: CASSSRDRVHF.

V is TRBV18 and J is TRBJ2-2; a possible D gene is TRBD1 (5 bases). The CDR3 sequence is 15 residues long. The V end lost 6 bases, the J end lost 5 bases, and 16 bases lay between the germline ends. Per the germline V gene, CDR1 is KGHSH and CDR2 is LQKENI. CDR3 loop: CASSTQGQGTGELFF. In nucleotides, the CDR3 is TGTGCCAGCTCGACTCAAGGACAAGGAACCGGGGAGCTGTTTTTT.

The CDR3 DNA follows: TGTGCCAGCAGCCAAGATCTGGGGGCGGGCTACGAGCAGTACTTC. It translates to CASSQDLGAGYEQYF. The V call is TRBV4-2, the J call TRBJ2-7, with D possibly being TRBD1 (6 bases). The CDR3 sequence is 15 residues long. The germline V and J ends were trimmed by 0 bases and 3 bases, with 12 bases remaining between them. Germline lookup yields CDR1 LGHNA and CDR2 YNFKEQ.

The chain combines TRBV5-4 with TRBJ2-5, with 7 bases matching TRBD1. Trimming at V came to 2 bases and at J to 2 bases, leaving 3 bases not matched to a gene. This CDR3 has 14 amino acids. Per the germline V gene, CDR1 is SGHNT and CDR2 is YYREEE (reference sequence). CDR3 DNA sequence: TGTGCCAGCAGCTTAGACAGGGTACAAGAGACCCAGTACTTC. It translates to CASSLDRVQETQYF.

This chain connects TRBV2 to TRBJ1-1, with 8 bases aligning to TRBD1. Germline V CDR1 and CDR2: SNHLY, FYNNEI. The junction had 4 bases not matched to a gene; V was cut back by 4 bases and J by 0 bases. The CDR3 length is 15 residues. CDR3 sequence reads: CASSVPQGVNTEAFF. Here the CDR3 DNA reads TGTGCCAGCAGTGTCCCACAGGGGGTGAACACTGAAGCTTTCTTT.

The J gene is TRBJ2-1, the V gene TRBV6-4; a weak D match, TRBD1 (6 bases). V lost 2 bases and J 6 bases, leaving 11 bases between the germline ends. The germline V gene has CDR1 MRHNA and CDR2 SNTAGT. There are 14 residues in the CDR3. The CDR3 bases are TGTGCCAGCAGTGACGGGGGCGGTTCCAATGAGCAGTTCTTC. Its protein product is CASSDGGGSNEQFF.

The genes are TRBV27 and TRBJ2-7, with a weak D call TRBD1 (7 bases). Trimming shortened V by 2 bases and J by 3 bases, and 14 bases separated the two germline ends. Germline V lookup: CDR1 MNHEY, CDR2 SMNVEV (reference sequence). The CDR3 extends over 15 amino acids. The CDR3 loop reads CASSLQGGPFYEQYF. As DNA, the CDR3 is TGTGCCAGCAGTTTACAGGGGGGACCTTTCTACGAGCAGTACTTC.

The sample holds a few counts of this clone. V is TRBV7-2 and J is TRBJ2-7, with 7 positions matching TRBD1. The CDR3 covers 13 residues. The germline gives CDR1 SGHTA, CDR2 FQGNSA. The V segment lost 4 bases and the J segment 6 bases; nucleotides outside the gene matches: 6. CDR3 sequence (DNA): TGTGCCAGCAGCTCGCAACGACAGGGCGAGCAGTACTTC. Amino acids: CASSSQRQGEQYF.

This clone came up a few times. The genes are TRBV5-1 and TRBJ1-1; 10 nucleotides agree with TRBD1. V shed 6 bases, J shed 0 bases, and the junction held 8 bases outside the gene matches. The length of the CDR3 is 16 residues. Germline V gives CDR1 SGHRS, CDR2 YFSETQ. In DNA, the CDR3 is TGCGCCAGCAACACCGGGGACAGGGGCCTGAACACTGAAGCTTTCTTT. Protein: CASNTGDRGLNTEAFF.

About this clone itself: One end of the junction varies from germline; a read error may be responsible. The chain recombines TRBV7-9 with TRBJ2-7; TRBD1 aligns across 11 bases. Germline values: CDR1 SEHNR, CDR2 FQNEAQ (reference sequence). The CDR3 spans 15 residues. For the CDR3, the DNA is TGTTCCAGCAGCTCCTCCGGGACAGGGGGTGGCGAGCAGTACTTC. It encodes CSSSSSGTGGGEQYF. The full variable domain, completed using reference TRBV7-9 and TRBJ2-7, is DTGVSQNPRHKITKRGQNVTFRCDPISEHNRLYWYRQTLGQGPEFLTYFQNEAQLEKSRLLSDRFSAERPKGSFSTLEIQRTEQGDSAMYLCSSSSSGTGGGEQYFGPGTRLTVT.

The gene calls are TRBV7-2 and TRBJ2-2; perhaps TRBD2 as D (6 bases). Germline V gene lookup returns CDR1 SGHTA and CDR2 FQGNSA. V was clipped by 5 bases and J by 3 bases, with 13 bases between them. This CDR3 contains 15 residues. The CDR3, as DNA: TGTGCCAGCAGCCTAGTGGGGGGAGACACCGGGGAGCTGTTTTTT. This gives the protein CASSLVGGDTGELFF.

The chain carries TRBV29-1 and TRBJ1-1, with D perhaps TRBD1 (6 bases). The V end was cut by 5 bases, the J end by 1 base, with 14 bases between. From germline, CDR1 is SQVTM and CDR2 ANQGSEA. The CDR3 spans 14 residues. The CDR3 nucleotides are TGCAGCGTTAAACAGGGAGGGGGGAACACTGAAGCTTTCTTT. It translates to CSVKQGGGNTEAFF. The variable domain in full, with the rest retrieved from reference TRBV29-1 and TRBJ1-1, is SAVISQKPSRDICQRGTSLTIQCQVDSQVTMMFWYRQQPGQSLTLIATANQGSEATYESGFVIDKFPISRPNLTFSTLTVSNMSPEDSSIYLCSVKQGGGNTEAFFGQGTRLTVV.

This chain joins TRBV7-2 and TRBJ2-6, with D maybe TRBD1 (5 bases). V was cut by 5 bases and J by 2 bases, with 10 bases left in between. There are 15 residues in the CDR3. Per the germline V gene, CDR1 is SGHTA and CDR2 is FQGNSA. The CDR3 is CASSDQGTGANVLTF. The CDR3 region has the DNA TGTGCCAGCAGCGACCAGGGAACTGGGGCCAACGTCCTGACTTTC.

This rearrangement joins TRBV5-4 to TRBJ1-2; perhaps TRBD1 as D (6 bases). From germline, CDR1 is SGHNT and CDR2 YYREEE (reference sequence). The CDR3 is 15 residues long. V was clipped by 4 bases and J by 8 bases, with 21 bases between them. The CDR3 sequence: CASSRTITGLEGYTF. In DNA form, the CDR3 reads TGTGCCAGCAGCAGGACCATTACAGGGCTGGAAGGCTACACCTTC.

This clone was seen only once. V and J are TRBV6-1 and TRBJ2-5; D is perhaps TRBD2 (6 bases). Germline V lookup: CDR1 MNHNS, CDR2 SASEGT. CDR3 length: 14 amino acids. Trimming left V 6 bases short and J 3 bases short, with 14 bases between. CDR3 loop: CASRPLGGEETQYF. The CDR3, as DNA: TGTGCCAGCAGACCCCTGGGCGGGGAAGAGACCCAGTACTTC.

The chain has TRBV27 and TRBJ1-6; D not certain. The ends were cut back, 2 bases at V and 10 bases at J, with 12 bases in the middle. The CDR3 covers 14 residues. Germline assignment: CDR1 MNHEY and CDR2 SMNVEV (reference sequence). The CDR3 coding sequence is TGTGCCAGCAGTTTAGAAGGAACGAGGTCACCCCTCCACTTT. As protein: CASSLEGTRSPLHF.